These 29 T cell receptor beta chains originate from one sample sequenced in a study of low-dose radiotherapy and immunotherapy resistance in tumors. Time point specified: after trial treatment. Specified treatment: LDRT plus nivolumab, ipilimumab, low-dose cyclophosphamide and aspirin (RACIN trial). TCR amplification involved about 19 PCR cycles with a constant-region primer and V-primer adapter. TCRdb processed the reads anew with MiXCR; each CDR3 protein has one entry. In the table there are around 57,000 distinct CDR3 sequences, around a third of which are singletons. Sequencing used PBMCs, obtained after low-dose radiotherapy plus immunotherapy. The receptors shown here come from a male donor with rectosigmoid adenocarcinoma.

The V gene is TRBV28, the J gene TRBJ1-1; D gene unclear. V lost 3 bases and J 5 bases, leaving 13 bases between the germline ends. The CDR3 spans 14 residues. The V gene's germline CDR1 is MDHEN and CDR2 SYDVKM. The CDR3 here is CASSFMQARTEAFF. The CDR3 nucleotides are TGTGCCAGCAGTTTTATGCAGGCAAGGACTGAAGCTTTCTTT.

There are many counts of this clonotype. The rearrangement joins TRBV20-1 to TRBJ2-1; TRBD2 aligns across 10 bases. V trimming: 7 bases; J trimming: 7 bases; junction bases outside the gene matches: 13. The CDR3 is made up of 15 amino acids. Germline CDR1 reads DFQATT; CDR2 reads SNEGSKA (reference sequence). CDR3: CSGVGSGGAGNEQFF. The CDR3 region has the DNA TGCAGTGGAGTGGGAAGCGGGGGGGCGGGGAATGAGCAGTTCTTC.

In this sample, this clonotype turned up many times. A read error may account for a junction end that differs from germline. The V call is TRBV7-7, the J call TRBJ2-3, with D perhaps matching TRBD2 (6 bases). In germline, CDR1 is SSHAT, CDR2 FNYEAQ (reference sequence). This CDR3 is built from 14 residues. This CDR3 reads CASSLGGYTDTQYF. In DNA form, the CDR3 reads TGTGCTAGCAGCCTCGGGGGTTACACAGATACGCAGTATTTT. Full variable domain (outside the CDR3, taken from reference TRBV7-7 and TRBJ2-3): GAGVSQSPRYKVTKRGQDVTLRCDPISSHATLYWYQQALGQGPEFLTYFNYEAQPDKSGLPSDRFSAERPEGSISTLTIQRTEQRDSAMYRCASSLGGYTDTQYFGPGTRLTVL.

This clonotype has a count of ten or more. J is TRBJ2-4 and V is TRBV28; D call uncertain. V was trimmed by 1 base and J by 3 bases, leaving 4 bases between them. This CDR3 is built from 13 residues. The germline CDR1 and CDR2 sequences are MDHEN and SYDVKM. The CDR3 nucleotides are TGTGCCAGCAGTTTATCTGACAAAAACATTCAGTACTTC. Residues: CASSLSDKNIQYF.

The J gene is TRBJ2-3, the V gene TRBV7-2, with 10 bases aligning to TRBD1. CDR3 length: 15 amino acids. J was trimmed by 0 bases and V by 5 bases; bases with no gene match: 2. Germline CDR1 is SGHTA and CDR2 is FQGNSA. The CDR3 is CASSPGQGSTDTQYF. CDR3 bases: TGTGCCAGCAGCCCGGGACAGGGGAGCACAGATACGCAGTATTTT.

This clonotype was observed at least ten times. V gene TRBV9 combines with J gene TRBJ1-2, with no clear D. V lost 1 base and J lost 8, with 15 bases in between. This CDR3 region has 14 residues. The germline CDR1 and CDR2 sequences are SGDLS and YYNGEE. As DNA, the CDR3 is TGTGCCAGCAGCGTAACCCAGGAATTCGGCGGCTACACCTTC. Its translation is CASSVTQEFGGYTF.

This clonotype was seen once. This likely traces to a read error, being one base from a far larger clone. This chain links TRBV6-5 with TRBJ2-2; 8 nucleotides align to TRBD2. Trimming at V came to 7 bases and at J to 3 bases, leaving 4 bases not matched to a gene. This CDR3 comprises 14 residues. Germline lookup yields CDR1 MNHEY and CDR2 SVGAGI. CDR3 loop: CASTGGADTGELFF. The CDR3 DNA reads TGTGCCAGCACCGGGGGGGCAGACACCGGGGAGCTGTTTTTT.

This clonotype was picked up many times. The chain joins TRBV6-2 or TRBV6-3 to TRBJ1-1, with 8 bases lining up with TRBD1. Germline V gene data show CDR1 as MNHEY and CDR2 as SVGEGT. The CDR3 length is 11 residues. V trimming: 5 bases; J trimming: 11 bases; junction bases outside the gene matches: 4. As DNA, the CDR3 is TGTGCCAGCAGTGACAGGGGCGCTGCTTTCTTT. It is translated as CASSDRGAAFF.

This clonotype appeared a single time. The chain recombines TRBV12-3 or TRBV12-4 with TRBJ1-2, with D maybe TRBD1 (5 bases). The ends were cut back, 3 bases at V and 4 bases at J, with 9 bases in the middle. The CDR3 consists of 13 residues. In DNA, the CDR3 is TGTGCCAGCAGTTTCAGGACAAGCTATGGCTACACCTTC. As protein: CASSFRTSYGYTF.

Only one count was recorded for this clonotype. This chain uses TRBV28 with TRBJ2-7; D could derive from TRBD1 or TRBD2 (6 bases each). This CDR3 is 15 amino acids long. The germline CDR1 and CDR2 sequences are MDHEN and SYDVKM. Trimming removed 6 bases at V and 3 bases at J, with 18 bases between. CDR3 sequence: CASSPGGEGGYEQYF. CDR3 coding DNA: TGTGCCAGCAGCCCCGGAGGAGAGGGGGGCTACGAGCAGTACTTC.

The chain employs TRBV5-4 and TRBJ2-1, with D perhaps TRBD1 or TRBD2 (5 bases each). The V and J ends lost 1 base and 8 bases respectively, with 10 bases between them. The CDR3 has 13 residues. Per germline, CDR1 SGHNT and CDR2 YYREEE (reference sequence). As DNA, the CDR3 is TGTGCCAGCAGCTTGACAGAGGGGTATGAGCAGTTCTTC. Translation: CASSLTEGYEQFF.

Regarding this clonotype: With only one base between it and a far larger clone, this is likely a read error. The rearrangement links TRBV5-6 to TRBJ2-1, with TRBD1 as a possible D gene (6 bases). The germline V gene has CDR1 SGHDT and CDR2 YYEEEE. This CDR3 region has 13 residues. CDR3 in amino acids: CASSLGPGQCPTF. The CDR3 coding sequence is TGTGCCAGCAGCTTAGGCCCGGGACAATGTCCTACTTTC.

Comments on this clonotype: This sequence is one base from a far larger clone and is likely a read error. The V call is TRBV12-3 or TRBV12-4, the J call TRBJ2-1; 8 bases align to TRBD1. Losses at the gene ends were 5 bases for V and 10 bases for J; bases not matched to a gene: 13. The CDR3 spans 15 residues. CDR3 sequence reads: CASSLAGTGFYEQFF. CDR3 bases: TGTGCCAGCAGTCTCGCGGGGACAGGATTCTACGAGCAGTTCTTC.

This chain uses TRBV12-3 or TRBV12-4 with TRBJ2-1; unclear D gene. The CDR3 has 14 residues. Between the trimmed V and J ends, which lost 10 bases and 5 bases, there was a span of 18 bases. CDR3 nucleotide sequence: TGTGCCACAGCGATCGCCGGCCCTCACAATGAGCAGTTCTTC. It translates to CATAIAGPHNEQFF.

This chain uses TRBV5-1 with TRBJ2-1; 7 nucleotides match TRBD2. Trimming took 0 bases from V and 4 from J; bases not matched to a gene: 7. CDR3 length: 16 residues. Germline V gene sequence: CDR1 SGHRS, CDR2 YFSETQ. The CDR3 DNA reads TGCGCCAGCAGCTTGGCCGGGCTAGCGGAGTACAATGAGCAGTTCTTC. Its protein is CASSLAGLAEYNEQFF.

The chain couples TRBV7-8 to TRBJ1-5, with a possible D match to TRBD1 (5 bases). Germline CDR1 reads SGHVS; CDR2 reads FQNEAQ. V was cut by 5 bases and J by 9 bases, with 14 bases left in between. This CDR3 spans 13 amino acids. CDR3 region: CASSPGTMGPQHF. CDR3 sequence (DNA): TGTGCCAGCAGCCCAGGGACTATGGGGCCCCAGCATTTT.

In its sample, this clonotype was seen many times. The V call is TRBV10-3, the J call TRBJ2-2; 11 nucleotides align to TRBD2. V was clipped by 8 bases and J by 3 bases; unmatched bases: 14. Germline CDR1 and CDR2: ENHRY and SYGVKD. CDR3 length: 18 amino acids. The CDR3 region has the DNA TGTGCCATCTCCGAGCAGGCGGGACTAGCGGACGACACCGGGGAGCTGTTTTTT. Its translation: CAISEQAGLADDTGELFF.

This clonotype was observed at least ten times. V gene TRBV3-1 combines with J gene TRBJ1-5; 12 nucleotides agree with TRBD1. This CDR3 is 15 amino acids long. V lost 4 bases, J lost 7 bases, and 5 bases stayed unmatched. Germline V gene lookup returns CDR1 LGHDT and CDR2 YNNKEL (reference sequence). CDR3 sequence reads: CASSLGQGARQPQHF. The CDR3 DNA reads as TGTGCCAGCAGCCTGGGACAGGGGGCACGACAGCCCCAGCATTTT.

J is TRBJ1-1 and V is TRBV14; D is possibly TRBD1 (5 bases). The CDR3 consists of 15 residues. CDR1 SGHDN and CDR2 FVKESK come from the germline V gene. Trimming left V 3 bases short and J 1 base short, with 12 bases between. DNA of the CDR3: TGTGCCAGCAGCCAGGTCACCGGGGCGAACACTGAAGCTTTCTTT. Encoded protein: CASSQVTGANTEAFF.

This clonotype has just a few counts. This sequence joins TRBV6-1 and TRBJ2-7; D remains unclear. The CDR3 is 13 amino acids. V was clipped by 7 bases and J by 7 bases, with 17 bases between them. Per germline, CDR1 MNHNS and CDR2 SASEGT. The CDR3 sequence: CASTLKRLGEQYF. Here the CDR3 DNA reads TGTGCCAGCACATTGAAACGGCTTGGGGAGCAGTACTTC.

The J gene is TRBJ2-1, the V gene TRBV18; TRBD2 matches at 10 bases. The CDR3 extends over 15 amino acids. Germline CDR1 KGHSH, CDR2 LQKENI. J lost 8 bases, V lost 2 bases, and 6 bases had no gene match. This CDR3 reads CASSPKASGSDEQFF. The CDR3 coding sequence is TGTGCCAGCTCACCAAAAGCTAGCGGGAGCGATGAGCAGTTCTTC.

This clonotype was counted many times. This rearrangement joins TRBV19 to TRBJ2-1, with TRBD1 identical over 8 bases. From germline, CDR1 is LNHDA and CDR2 SQIVND (reference sequence). CDR3 length equals 16 residues. The ends lost 5 bases at V and 4 bases at J; junction bases unmatched: 10. The CDR3 here is CASSHSIWTGYNEQFF. The CDR3 DNA sequence: TGTGCCAGTAGTCACTCCATATGGACAGGGTACAATGAGCAGTTCTTC.

This clonotype was detected many times. This sequence joins TRBV7-2 and TRBJ2-5; TRBD1 agrees at 7 bases. J was trimmed by 2 bases and V by 5 bases; bases with no gene match: 5. Germline loops: CDR1 SGHTA, CDR2 FQGNSA. The length of the CDR3 is 14 residues. The CDR3 nucleotides read TGTGCCAGCAGCGCCCAACAGGGGCAAGAGACCCAGTACTTC. It specifies CASSAQQGQETQYF.

In this sample, this clonotype turned up many times. This CDR3 reads CASSEAIRNTGELFF. Here the CDR3 DNA reads TGTGCCAGCAGTGAAGCAATAAGGAACACCGGGGAGCTGTTTTTT. The chain links TRBV2 to TRBJ2-2; D is unresolved. V was clipped by 0 bases and J by 1 base, with 6 bases between them. The CDR3 length is 15 residues. Germline V gene sequence: CDR1 SNHLY, CDR2 FYNNEI.

Judged by abundance, this clonotype is medium-sized. The J gene is TRBJ2-3, the V gene TRBV5-8; 8 positions match TRBD2. With V trimmed by 4 bases and J by 3 bases, 13 bases remained unmatched. CDR3 length: 17 amino acids. Per the germline V gene, CDR1 is SGHTS and CDR2 is YDEGEE. DNA of the CDR3: TGTGCCAGCAGCAGATTACTAGCGGTCCCTGGGACAGATACGCAGTATTTT. The encoded protein is CASSRLLAVPGTDTQYF.

The DNA of the CDR3 is TGTGCCAGCAGTGGGGTGACAGGGGATAAGCAGCAGTACTTC. Translated, it gives CASSGVTGDKQQYF. The chain couples TRBV6-1 to TRBJ2-7; 8 bases map to TRBD1. From germline, CDR1 is MNHNS and CDR2 SASEGT. CDR3 length equals 14 residues. V trimming: 4 bases; J trimming: 8 bases; junction bases outside the gene matches: 10.

The CDR3 reads CASSLGRKDGYTF. The CDR3 DNA is TGTGCCAGCAGCTTAGGGAGGAAAGATGGCTACACCTTC. V and J are TRBV7-2 and TRBJ1-2; D ambiguous. Looked up from germline, CDR1 is SGHTA and CDR2 is FQGNSA. There are 13 residues in the CDR3. V was trimmed by 1 base and J by 6 bases, leaving 9 bases between them.

The chain employs TRBV29-1 and TRBJ1-4; D remains ambiguous. The CDR3 has 12 amino acids. Trimming cost V 3 bases and J 11 bases, with 13 bases left between them. Germline V CDR1 and CDR2: SQVTM, ANQGSEA. This chain's CDR3 is CSVEFMGGKLFF. CDR3 coding DNA: TGCAGCGTTGAGTTTATGGGAGGGAAACTGTTTTTT.

This clonotype was seen more than once but under ten times. The chain links TRBV19 to TRBJ1-2; D unresolved. Looked up from germline, CDR1 is LNHDA and CDR2 is SQIVND (reference sequence). The CDR3 contains 14 residues. The ends were cut back, 3 bases at V and 7 bases at J, with 15 bases in the middle. The DNA for the CDR3 is TGTGCCAGTAGTATGGAGCGGGTTGGAGGTGGCTACACCTTC. The encoded protein is CASSMERVGGGYTF.